This TCR beta chain stems from a study of CD8+CD57+ T cells in acquired aplastic anemia. General study points: Any difference that existed in CD8+ Simpson's diversity between patients and controls was not significant. It was found that twenty-nine CD8+ CDR3 sequences were shared between patients and controls.

Profiling that covered TCR beta VDJ and CDR3 relied on genomic DNA as its template. TCRdb re-called the reads through MiXCR, storing one row per CDR3 protein. Here the sample spans about 180,000 distinct CDR3 sequences, around 48% being singletons. Patients chosen for sequencing had shown CD8+CD57+ cell expansion by flow cytometry. Patients had not yet gotten any therapy when their blood was taken for sampling. A remark on this clonotype: Its antigen is currently unknown.

The specimen was sorted CD4+, CD8+, or CD8+CD57+ T cells (not recorded which) from PBMCs. This sequence was found in a human donor with aplastic anemia.

CDR3 nucleotides: TGCAGTGCTAGTCTAACCGGACGGGACTACGAGCAGTACTTC. Its protein product is CSASLTGRDYEQYF. V and J are TRBV20-1 and TRBJ2-7, with a weak D call TRBD2 (5 bases). Trimming cost V 3 bases and J 3 bases, with 15 bases left between them. This CDR3 has 14 residues. CDR1 is DFQATT, CDR2 SNEGSKA, per germline (reference sequence).